The next 12 T cell receptor beta chains were all read from a single sample in a study of vaccination effects on CD4 cells after COVID-19 (dated by TCRdb to 2021 to 2024). Library generation was performed with the immunoSEQ multiplex PCR assay. What TCRdb holds here is the immuneACCESS table cut down to in-frame rearrangements. Part of the clones is not present; checked against another copy, under half of the missing clones reflect an unresolved V gene, and the others are unexplained. Present in this sample are under 60,000 clones, around 76% of which were seen just once. Jointly, the top ten make up 4.5% to 7% of the sample. These receptors are not linked to any known antigen. The ViraFEST assay stimulated PBMC with viral peptide pools and then used TCR sequencing to identify antigen-specific CD4+ T cell clonotypes by expansion. After about 10 days of culture, CD4+ T cells were isolated with the EasySep CD4+ T cell isolation kit. PCR-confirmed SARS-CoV-2 infection had occurred in convalescent patients between March and December 2020, before the Alpha, Beta and Delta variants emerged in the United States.

The specimen comprised CD4+ T cells from PBMCs cultured with HIV peptides, sampled before COVID-19 vaccination. The cell subset or site label on this specimen signifies: HIV-1 Nef peptide pool negative control/reference culture. These receptors were collected from a human donor who had a prior SARS-CoV-2 infection.

J is TRBJ1-5 and V is TRBV24-1, with D possibly matching TRBD1 (5 bases). Trimming left V 2 bases short and J 5 bases short, with 12 bases between. Germline-derived CDR1 and CDR2 are KGHDR and SFDVKD. The CDR3 is made up of 15 amino acids. This chain's CDR3 is CATSDSSRGYQPQHF. Here the CDR3 DNA reads TGTGCCACCAGTGATTCGTCGAGGGGATATCAGCCCCAGCATTTT.

The rearrangement links TRBV9 to TRBJ2-1; D ambiguous. Germline CDR1 SGDLS, CDR2 YYNGEE. V dropped 4 bases and J dropped 10 bases, with 12 bases sitting between them. This CDR3 region has 12 residues. The CDR3 is CASSSTFREQFF. The CDR3 region has the DNA TGTGCCAGCAGCTCCACTTTCAGGGAGCAGTTCTTC.

This clone is a singleton in its sample. V gene TRBV6-5 combines with J gene TRBJ2-7; D ambiguous. Germline values: CDR1 MNHEY, CDR2 SVGAGI. The V gene lost 6 bases and the J gene lost 2 bases, with 14 bases spanning the gap. The CDR3 is 14 amino acids. The CDR3: CASRPEFDPYEQYF. The DNA of the CDR3 is TGTGCCAGCAGGCCAGAATTTGATCCCTACGAGCAGTACTTC.

V and J are TRBV9 and TRBJ2-1; 7 bases fit TRBD2. With V trimmed by 4 bases and J by 0 bases, 4 bases remained unmatched. This CDR3 is 15 amino acids long. From germline, CDR1 is SGDLS and CDR2 YYNGEE. The CDR3 bases are TGTGCCAGCAGCTTACGCGGGAGCTCCTACAATGAGCAGTTCTTC. Translation: CASSLRGSSYNEQFF.

This chain links TRBV30 with TRBJ2-1; possibly TRBD1 for D (6 bases). Germline lookup yields CDR1 GTSNPN and CDR2 SVGIG (reference sequence). V was trimmed by 1 base and J by 6 bases, leaving 16 bases between them. The CDR3 totals 15 residues. The DNA of the CDR3 is TGTGCCTGGAGTGAGGGGGTAGCCCCGGTCAATGAGCAGTTCTTC. It is translated as CAWSEGVAPVNEQFF. Full variable domain (rest looked up from reference TRBV30 and TRBJ2-1): SQTIHQWPATLVQPVGSPLSLECTVEGTSNPNLYWYRQAAGRGLQLLFYSVGIGQISSEVPQNLSASRPQDRQFILSSKKLLLSDSGFYLCAWSEGVAPVNEQFFGPGTRLTVL.

J is TRBJ2-1 and V is TRBV12-5; 12 nucleotides agree with TRBD1. Germline V gene lookup returns CDR1 LGHNT and CDR2 FRNRAP. V trimming: 3 bases; J trimming: 7 bases; junction bases outside the gene matches: 7. This CDR3 spans 16 amino acids. CDR3 sequence (DNA): TGTGCTAGTGGTTTCCCCGGGACAGGGGGCCTAAATGAGCAGTTCTTC. Its protein is CASGFPGTGGLNEQFF.

The chain carries TRBV15 and TRBJ1-1; tentative D call: TRBD1 (6 bases). Germline lookup yields CDR1 LNHNV and CDR2 YYDKDF (reference sequence). This CDR3 has 14 amino acids. V was trimmed by 1 base and J by 5 bases, leaving 11 bases between them. The CDR3 nucleotides read TGTGCCACCAGCAGAGGGGGGGCTATGACTGAAGCTTTCTTT. Its translation: CATSRGGAMTEAFF.

This chain joins TRBV5-4 and TRBJ2-1, with TRBD2 identical over 9 bases. Germline-derived CDR1 and CDR2 are SGHNT and YYREEE (reference sequence). The CDR3 is 17 residues long. The V gene end was trimmed by 0 bases and the J gene end by 6 bases; junction bases not matched to a gene: 10. The CDR3 nucleotides are TGTGCCAGCAGCTTGGCAGCGGGGGGACCGGGGCTCAATGAGCAGTTCTTC. It encodes CASSLAAGGPGLNEQFF.

The chain combines TRBV10-3 with TRBJ1-2; D perhaps matches TRBD1 (6 bases). Looked up from germline, CDR1 is ENHRY and CDR2 is SYGVKD. The CDR3 runs 14 residues. V lost 5 bases and J 6 bases, leaving 16 bases between the germline ends. Here the CDR3 reads CAISIQQGLHGYTF. The CDR3, as DNA: TGTGCCATCAGTATACAACAGGGCTTACATGGCTACACCTTC.

This rearrangement joins TRBV27 to TRBJ1-1; the D is unclear. V lost 2 bases, J lost 4 bases, and 8 bases lay in between. The length of the CDR3 is 13 residues. Looked up from germline, CDR1 is MNHEY and CDR2 is SMNVEV (reference sequence). The CDR3 here is CASSLGPATEAFF. As DNA, the CDR3 is TGTGCCAGCAGTTTAGGACCTGCCACTGAAGCTTTCTTT.

J is TRBJ2-1 and V is TRBV7-3; 7 bases match TRBD1. V gave up 4 bases and J gave up 9 bases; unmatched junction bases: 3. This CDR3 spans 12 amino acids. CDR1 and CDR2 (germline): SGHTA, FQGTGA. Here the CDR3 reads CASSYAGGEQFF. The CDR3 DNA sequence: TGTGCCAGCAGCTACGCAGGGGGTGAGCAGTTCTTC.

The chain couples TRBV18 to TRBJ1-3; a possible D gene is TRBD1 (6 bases). Germline loops: CDR1 KGHSH, CDR2 LQKENI. The germline V and J ends were trimmed by 1 base and 4 bases, with 11 bases remaining between them. This CDR3 is built from 15 residues. CDR3 sequence reads: CASSPRQAVGNTIYF. The DNA for the CDR3 is TGTGCCAGCTCACCACGACAGGCGGTAGGAAACACCATATATTTT. Based on the CDR3 plus reference TRBV18 and TRBJ1-3, the full variable domain is NAGVMQNPRHLVRRRGQEARLRCSPMKGHSHVYWYRQLPEEGLKFMVYLQKENIIDESGMPKERFSAEFPKEGPSILRIQQVVRGDSAAYFCASSPRQAVGNTIYFGEGSWLTVV.